This T cell receptor beta chain is from a study of shared clonotypes between healthy human individuals. Study at large: Each donor's CD8 memory used one plate, CD8 naive two, each CD4 subset three.

The CD4+ fraction was divided into a CD45RA+ naive subset and a CD45RA-negative memory subset. At the deep level, the assay was run. The repertoire was sequenced with immunoSEQ multiplex PCR; TCRdb's copy has only in-frame clones and lacks some. The sample lists approximately 1,500,000 clones; 95% to 99% were seen once. This CDR3 region has 15 residues. Trimming took 4 bases from V and 9 from J; bases not matched to a gene: 12. Germline CDR1 and CDR2: SGHRS and YFSETQ. Study-wide points: Shared clonotypes across all four donors exceeded non-shared ones in generation probability.

Regarding this clone: Its target is unknown.

This TCR derives from a man aged 30-40 years in good health. Sequenced: naive CD4+ T cells sorted from blood. Specified subset: CD45RA+ positively selected. The V and J genes are TRBV5-1 and TRBJ1-5; 8 bases line up with TRBD1. The CDR3 DNA sequence: TGCGCCAGCAGCCCGCAGACAGGGGATCGGGGGCCCCAGCATTTT. Translation gives CASSPQTGDRGPQHF.